The 8 T cell receptor beta chains below all came from one sample that was sequenced in a study of T cells in localized non-small cell lung cancer. TCRdb's table, derived via immunoSEQ multiplex PCR, lists solely in-frame clones and lacks some. This table holds under 65,000 clones, about 90% found once. The sequenced sample was peripheral blood, obtained before any cancer treatment. The source of these receptors is a man between 40 and 70 years old with stage I squamous cell lung carcinoma.

V usage is TRBV7-9 and J usage is TRBJ2-3; D gene unclear. This CDR3 has 14 residues. Trimming took 1 base from V and 1 from J, leaving 6 bases between them. Germline CDR1 SEHNR, CDR2 FQNEAQ (reference sequence). The CDR3 nucleotides read TGTGCCAGCAGCTTAGGGTACGGCACAGATACGCAGTATTTT. It specifies CASSLGYGTDTQYF.

The chain links TRBV5-1 to TRBJ2-7, with 14 bases matching TRBD2. Trimming removed 3 bases from V and 3 bases from J; junction bases left unmatched: 11. This CDR3 has 18 residues. The germline gives CDR1 SGHRS, CDR2 YFSETQ. CDR3 amino acids: CASSSGTSGSSAYYEQYF. The CDR3 nucleotides read TGCGCCAGCAGCTCCGGGACTAGCGGGAGTTCGGCTTACTACGAGCAGTACTTC.

The chain recombines TRBV30 with TRBJ2-2; D remains unclear. V lost 1 base and J 2 bases, leaving 11 bases between the germline ends. The germline gives CDR1 GTSNPN, CDR2 SVGIG (reference sequence). The CDR3 runs to 15 residues. CDR3 amino acids: CAWSGGVGNTGELFF. The CDR3 DNA sequence: TGTGCCTGGAGTGGTGGCGTAGGTAACACCGGGGAGCTGTTTTTT. Full variable domain (outside the CDR3, taken from reference TRBV30 and TRBJ2-2): SQTIHQWPATLVQPVGSPLSLECTVEGTSNPNLYWYRQAAGRGLQLLFYSVGIGQISSEVPQNLSASRPQDRQFILSSKKLLLSDSGFYLCAWSGGVGNTGELFFGEGSRLTVL.

This clone is a singleton in its sample. This chain joins TRBV10-3 and TRBJ2-1; 10 positions match TRBD2. Germline values: CDR1 ENHRY, CDR2 SYGVKD. The CDR3 totals 16 residues. The V gene end was trimmed by 0 bases and the J gene end by 4 bases; junction bases not matched to a gene: 3. The CDR3 is CAISESTSGMYNEQFF. Written as DNA, the CDR3 is TGTGCCATCAGTGAGTCTACTAGCGGGATGTACAATGAGCAGTTCTTC.

This chain links TRBV5-8 with TRBJ1-1, with D possibly matching TRBD1 (6 bases). Germline V gives CDR1 SGHTS, CDR2 YDEGEE. Trimming removed 4 bases from V and 0 bases from J, with 13 bases in between. CDR3 length: 15 residues. The chain's CDR3 is CASSDVDRVNTEAFF. Here the CDR3 DNA reads TGTGCCAGCAGCGATGTGGACAGAGTGAACACTGAAGCTTTCTTT.

The gene calls are TRBV7-8 and TRBJ2-5, with D perhaps matching TRBD1 (8 bases). The V end lost 5 bases, the J end lost 5 bases, and 21 bases lay between the germline ends. The CDR3 consists of 16 residues. Germline V CDR1 and CDR2: SGHVS, FQNEAQ. For the CDR3, the DNA is TGTGCCAGCAGCATTCGCGTCACAGGGGGAGGGGAGACCCAGTACTTC. This codes for CASSIRVTGGGETQYF.

The chain uses TRBV5-6 and TRBJ2-7; tentative D call: TRBD1 (6 bases). V lost 1 base, J lost 5 bases, and 13 bases lay in between. The CDR3 length is 14 residues. Germline-derived CDR1 and CDR2 are SGHDT and YYEEEE. CDR3 nucleotides: TGTGCCAGCAGCTTGATACAGGGCTTCGACGAGCAGTACTTC. Protein product: CASSLIQGFDEQYF.

The chain employs TRBV28 and TRBJ1-2, with D tentatively TRBD1 (5 bases). Germline loops: CDR1 MDHEN, CDR2 SYDVKM. V was cut by 6 bases and J by 9 bases, with 20 bases left in between. This CDR3 is built from 14 residues. The CDR3 reads CASRMTRDAWRYTF. The DNA for the CDR3 is TGTGCCAGCAGAATGACTAGGGACGCCTGGCGCTACACCTTC.